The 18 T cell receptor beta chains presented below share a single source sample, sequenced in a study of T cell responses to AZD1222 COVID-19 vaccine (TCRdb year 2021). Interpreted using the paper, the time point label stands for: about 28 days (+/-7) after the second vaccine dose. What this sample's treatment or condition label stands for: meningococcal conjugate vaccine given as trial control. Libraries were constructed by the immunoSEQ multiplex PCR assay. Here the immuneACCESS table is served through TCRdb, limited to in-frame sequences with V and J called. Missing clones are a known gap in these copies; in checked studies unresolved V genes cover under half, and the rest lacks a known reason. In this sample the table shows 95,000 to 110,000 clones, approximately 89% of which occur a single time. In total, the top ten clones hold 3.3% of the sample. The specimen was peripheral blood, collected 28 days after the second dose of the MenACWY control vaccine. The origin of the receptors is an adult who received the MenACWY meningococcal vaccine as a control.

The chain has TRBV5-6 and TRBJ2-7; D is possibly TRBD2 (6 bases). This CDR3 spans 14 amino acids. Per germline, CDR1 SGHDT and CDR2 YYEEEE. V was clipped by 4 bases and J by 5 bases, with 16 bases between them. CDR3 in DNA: TGTGCCAGCAGCCGGGTCGGGGGAAGTGACGAGCAGTACTTC. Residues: CASSRVGGSDEQYF.

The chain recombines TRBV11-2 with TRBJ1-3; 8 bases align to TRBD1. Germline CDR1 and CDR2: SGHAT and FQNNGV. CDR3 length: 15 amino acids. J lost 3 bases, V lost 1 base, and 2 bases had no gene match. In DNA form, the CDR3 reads TGTGCCAGCAGCTTAGGGGGACAGGTTGGAAACACCATATATTTT. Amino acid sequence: CASSLGGQVGNTIYF.

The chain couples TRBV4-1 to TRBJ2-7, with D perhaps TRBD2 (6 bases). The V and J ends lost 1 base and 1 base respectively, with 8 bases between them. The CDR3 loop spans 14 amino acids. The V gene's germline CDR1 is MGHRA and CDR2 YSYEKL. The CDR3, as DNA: TGCGCCAGCAGCCAAGGGAGGGGATCCTACGAGCAGTACTTC. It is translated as CASSQGRGSYEQYF.

CDR3: CASSYRLAEGNEQFF. The CDR3 coding sequence is TGTGCCAGCAGTTACCGACTAGCTGAGGGCAATGAGCAGTTCTTC. This chain links TRBV7-7 with TRBJ2-1, with 7 nucleotides matching TRBD2. The J segment lost 6 bases and the V segment lost 6 bases, leaving 11 bases of the junction unmatched. Looked up from germline, CDR1 is SSHAT and CDR2 is FNYEAQ (reference sequence). The CDR3 runs 15 residues.

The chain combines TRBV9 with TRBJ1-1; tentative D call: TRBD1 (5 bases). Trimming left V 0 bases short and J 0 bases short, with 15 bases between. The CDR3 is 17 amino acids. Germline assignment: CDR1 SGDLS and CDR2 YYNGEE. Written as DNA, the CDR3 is TGTGCCAGCAGCGTAGAGGCGGGGACCCTGGTGAACACTGAAGCTTTCTTT. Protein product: CASSVEAGTLVNTEAFF.

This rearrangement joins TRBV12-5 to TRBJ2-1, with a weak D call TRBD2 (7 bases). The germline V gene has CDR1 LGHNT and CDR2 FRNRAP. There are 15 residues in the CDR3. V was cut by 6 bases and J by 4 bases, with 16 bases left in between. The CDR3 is CASGLIRGGYNEQFF. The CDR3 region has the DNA TGTGCTAGTGGACTGATTAGGGGGGGGTACAATGAGCAGTTCTTC.

CDR3 residues: CASSLGLARNTGELFF. CDR3 sequence (DNA): TGTGCCAGCAGTCTCGGACTAGCGAGAAACACCGGGGAGCTGTTTTTT. This chain links TRBV28 with TRBJ2-2; 9 bases are shared with TRBD2. V lost 5 bases and J lost 2; bases outside the gene matches: 6. Germline values: CDR1 MDHEN, CDR2 SYDVKM. CDR3 length equals 16 residues.

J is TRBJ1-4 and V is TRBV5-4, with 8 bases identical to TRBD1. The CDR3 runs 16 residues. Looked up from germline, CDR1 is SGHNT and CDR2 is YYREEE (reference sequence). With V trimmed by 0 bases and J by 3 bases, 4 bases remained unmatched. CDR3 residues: CASSLGQGFPNEKLFF. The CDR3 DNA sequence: TGTGCCAGCAGCTTGGGACAGGGGTTCCCTAATGAAAAACTGTTTTTT.

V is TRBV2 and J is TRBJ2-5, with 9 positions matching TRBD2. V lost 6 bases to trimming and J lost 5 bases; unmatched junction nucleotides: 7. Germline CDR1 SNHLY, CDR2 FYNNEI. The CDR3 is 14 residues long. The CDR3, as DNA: TGTGCCAGCAGATCTAGCGGGGCGGGGGAGACCCAGTACTTC. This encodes CASRSSGAGETQYF.

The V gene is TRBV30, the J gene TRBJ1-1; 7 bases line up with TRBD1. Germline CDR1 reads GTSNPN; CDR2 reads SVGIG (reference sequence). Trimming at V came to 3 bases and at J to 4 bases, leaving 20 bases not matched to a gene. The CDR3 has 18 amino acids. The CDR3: CAWRREAGGGAVSTEAFF. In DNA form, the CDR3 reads TGTGCCTGGAGAAGGGAGGCGGGAGGGGGCGCGGTATCCACTGAAGCTTTCTTT.

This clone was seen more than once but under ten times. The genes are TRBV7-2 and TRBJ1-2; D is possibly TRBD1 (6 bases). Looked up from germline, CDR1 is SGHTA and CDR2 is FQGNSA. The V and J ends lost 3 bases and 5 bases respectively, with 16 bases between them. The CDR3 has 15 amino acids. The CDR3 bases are TGTGCCAGCAGCTTGGCCCGGGGGGGCGGTTATGGCTACACCTTC. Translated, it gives CASSLARGGGYGYTF.

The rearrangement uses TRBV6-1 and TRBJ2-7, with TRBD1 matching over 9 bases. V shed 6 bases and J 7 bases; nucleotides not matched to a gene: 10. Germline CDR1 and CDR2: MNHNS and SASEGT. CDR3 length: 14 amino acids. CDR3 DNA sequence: TGTGCCAGCAGCCTCGGACAGGGGTTCGGGGAGCAGTACTTC. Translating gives CASSLGQGFGEQYF.

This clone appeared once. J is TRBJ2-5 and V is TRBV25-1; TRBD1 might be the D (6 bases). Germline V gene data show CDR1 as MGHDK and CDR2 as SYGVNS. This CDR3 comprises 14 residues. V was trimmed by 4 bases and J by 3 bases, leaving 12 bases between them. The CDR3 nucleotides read TGTGCCAGCAGTGGGAAACAGGGCGAAGAGACCCAGTACTTC. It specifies CASSGKQGEETQYF.

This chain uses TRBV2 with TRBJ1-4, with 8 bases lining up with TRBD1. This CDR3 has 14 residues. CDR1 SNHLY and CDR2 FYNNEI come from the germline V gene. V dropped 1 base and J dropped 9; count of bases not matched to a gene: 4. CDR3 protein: CASSEGGRGQKLFF. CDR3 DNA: TGTGCCAGCAGTGAAGGGGGCAGGGGGCAAAAACTGTTTTTT.

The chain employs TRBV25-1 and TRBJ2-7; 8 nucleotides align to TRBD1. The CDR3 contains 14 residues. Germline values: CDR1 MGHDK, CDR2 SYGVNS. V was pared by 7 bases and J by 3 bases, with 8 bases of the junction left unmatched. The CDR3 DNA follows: TGTGCCAGCACCAGAACCGGACAGGGCTACGAGCAGTACTTC. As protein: CASTRTGQGYEQYF.

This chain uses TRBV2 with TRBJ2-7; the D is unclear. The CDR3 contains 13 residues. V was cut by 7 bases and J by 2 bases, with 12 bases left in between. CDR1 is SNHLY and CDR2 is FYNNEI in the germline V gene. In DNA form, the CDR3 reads TGTGCCAGCAAGGTGGGTGGGGCCTACGAGCAGTACTTC. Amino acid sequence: CASKVGGAYEQYF.

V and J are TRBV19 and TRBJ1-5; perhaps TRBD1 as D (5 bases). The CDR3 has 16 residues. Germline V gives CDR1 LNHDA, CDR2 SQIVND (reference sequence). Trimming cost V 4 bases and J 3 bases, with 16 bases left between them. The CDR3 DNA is TGTGCCAGTAGTAGGTTGGGAGAAGGGGACAATCAGCCCCAGCATTTT. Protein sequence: CASSRLGEGDNQPQHF.

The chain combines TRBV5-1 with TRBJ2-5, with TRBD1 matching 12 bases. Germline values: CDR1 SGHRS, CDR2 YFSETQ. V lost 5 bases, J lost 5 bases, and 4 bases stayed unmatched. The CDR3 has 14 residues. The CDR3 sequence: CASRGQGAGETQYF. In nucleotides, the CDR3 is TGCGCCAGCAGGGGACAGGGGGCCGGGGAGACCCAGTACTTC.